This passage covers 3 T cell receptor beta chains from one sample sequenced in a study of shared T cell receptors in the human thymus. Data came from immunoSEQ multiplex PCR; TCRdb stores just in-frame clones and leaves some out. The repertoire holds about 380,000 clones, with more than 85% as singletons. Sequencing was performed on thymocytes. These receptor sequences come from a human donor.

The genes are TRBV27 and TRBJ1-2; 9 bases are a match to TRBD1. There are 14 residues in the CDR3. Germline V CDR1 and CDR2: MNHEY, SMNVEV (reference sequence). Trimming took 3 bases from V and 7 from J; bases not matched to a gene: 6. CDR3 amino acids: CASSFGQGPGGYTF. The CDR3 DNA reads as TGTGCCAGCAGTTTCGGACAGGGGCCCGGTGGCTACACCTTC.

For the CDR3, the DNA is TGTGCCAGCTCAAACCGGGACAGGGGGTACGAGCAGTACTTC. The encoded protein is CASSNRDRGYEQYF. The rearrangement joins TRBV18 to TRBJ2-7; 11 positions agree with TRBD1. V was clipped by 5 bases and J by 4 bases; unmatched bases: 4. The CDR3 runs to 14 residues. The germline V gene has CDR1 KGHSH and CDR2 LQKENI.

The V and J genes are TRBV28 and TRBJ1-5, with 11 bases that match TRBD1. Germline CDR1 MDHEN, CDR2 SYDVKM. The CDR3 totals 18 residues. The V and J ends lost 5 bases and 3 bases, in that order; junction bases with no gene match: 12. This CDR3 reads CASSPRTGGAKNNQPQHF. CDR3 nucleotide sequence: TGTGCCAGCAGTCCTAGGACAGGGGGCGCGAAGAACAATCAGCCCCAGCATTTT. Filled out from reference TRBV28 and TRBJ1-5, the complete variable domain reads DVKVTQSSRYLVKRTGEKVFLECVQDMDHENMFWYRQDPGLGLRLIYFSYDVKMKEKGDIPEGYSVSREKKERFSLILESASTNQTSMYLCASSPRTGGAKNNQPQHFGDGTRLSIL.